The text below deals with one TCR beta chain. What antigen it recognizes has not been identified. Per-base qualities were not stored, and no clone one base away is much larger. The immunoSEQ Assay, a bias-controlled multiplex PCR, was used to amplify TCRbeta CDR3 regions from genomic DNA. Under the source paper's analysis protocol: Nucleated cell counts per sample were estimated from amplification of reference gene primers within the assay. To quantify the absolute abundance of each unique TCRbeta CDR3 rearrangement, sequence reads were collapsed and filtered. For each sample, productive Simpson clonality was calculated as the square root of Simpson's diversity index over productive rearrangements. Here the immuneACCESS table is served through TCRdb, limited to in-frame sequences with V and J called. Missing clones are a known gap in these copies; in checked studies unresolved V genes cover under half, and the rest lacks a known reason. V, J and clone size were drawn from that table, and D and trimming were deduced from the DNA. This sample holds 300,000 to 350,000 clones; almost 90% were observed only once. 3.5% to 4.5% of the sample is held by the ten biggest clonotypes.

This sample was taken from a study of blood T cell repertoires in COVID-19 (dated by TCRdb to about 2020). Background on the whole study: Samples from collaborators originated in the United States, Italy and Spain and spanned both the acute and convalescent phases of COVID-19. The material from the prospective study consisted of cDNA or gDNA derived from T cells, B-cell-depleted T cells, or PBMCs. Subjects who had been exposed to COVID-19, were actively infected with it, or had recovered from it provided the deeply sampled blood TCRbeta repertoires that made up the dataset. The repertoires were made available in a free public database intended to serve as a resource for research on the immune response to SARS-CoV-2. Samples were obtained from the ongoing ImmuneRACE study (first 160 participants) and from about 1,300 subjects provided by 6 global collaborators. A de-identified subject ID, COVID-19 status, age in years and sex were almost always included in the sample metadata. Where available, HLA class I and class II types were taken from metadata supplied by the sample provider and were not determined by assay-based typing. Points the paper makes about the study in general: How much clinical and demographic metadata was included differed by source and by participant, and the metadata was provided uncurated.

Participants in the prospective study were aged roughly 18 to 100 years, lived in over 20 United States geographic areas, and enrolled through a virtual design. In the prospective study, cohorts were assigned on the basis of participant-reported clinical history obtained from a screening survey and a study questionnaire. In the prospective study, whole blood, serum and a nasopharyngeal or oropharyngeal swab were collected from each participant by mobile phlebotomists. Additional blood draws and questionnaires over an approximately 2-month period could optionally be provided by prospective study participants. Before DNA extraction, blood samples from the prospective study were shipped at room temperature or frozen. Based on the germline V gene (reference sequence), the CDR1 and CDR2 sequences are SGHNT and YYREEE. The junction shows trimming of 0 bases on V and 3 bases on J, and the gene matches do not reach 5 bases of it. The cysteine opens and the phenylalanine closes a CDR3 of 16 amino acids. Left in the record is the CDR3 DNA by itself, 48 bases read in frame from the first base.

The chain couples TRBV5-4 to TRBJ2-3; TRBD2 agrees with 9 junctional bases. Specimen: PBMCs or T cells enriched from blood (not recorded which). This TCR came from a young woman with acute COVID-19. The DNA reads as follows: TGTGCCAGCAGCTTGGATGCGGGAGGGCCAACAGATACGCAGTATTTT. This translates into CASSLDAGGPTDTQYF.